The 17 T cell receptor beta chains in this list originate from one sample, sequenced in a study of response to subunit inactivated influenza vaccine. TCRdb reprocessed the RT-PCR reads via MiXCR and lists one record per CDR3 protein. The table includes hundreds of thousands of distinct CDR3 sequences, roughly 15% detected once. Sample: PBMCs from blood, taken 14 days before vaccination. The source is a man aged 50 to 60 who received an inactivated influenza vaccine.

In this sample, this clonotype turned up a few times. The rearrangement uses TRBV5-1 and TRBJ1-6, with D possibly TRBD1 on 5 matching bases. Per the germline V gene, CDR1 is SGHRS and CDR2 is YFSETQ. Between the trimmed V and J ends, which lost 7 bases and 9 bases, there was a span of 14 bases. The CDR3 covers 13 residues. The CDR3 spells CASGPEGRSPLHF. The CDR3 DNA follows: TGCGCCAGCGGTCCGGAGGGGCGTTCACCCCTCCACTTT.

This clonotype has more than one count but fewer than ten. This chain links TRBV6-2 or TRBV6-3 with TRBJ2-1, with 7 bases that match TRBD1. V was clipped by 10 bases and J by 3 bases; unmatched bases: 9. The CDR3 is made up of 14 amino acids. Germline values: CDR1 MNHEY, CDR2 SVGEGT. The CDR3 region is CATDRDRGYNEQFF. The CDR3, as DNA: TGTGCCACCGACAGGGATCGAGGCTACAATGAGCAGTTCTTC.

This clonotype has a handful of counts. Here the CDR3 reads CASNNWAAGQETQYF. The CDR3 DNA is TGTGCCAGCAACAATTGGGCGGCAGGGCAAGAGACCCAGTACTTC. The V gene is TRBV6-2 or TRBV6-3, the J gene TRBJ2-5; D might be TRBD1 (5 bases). V was cut by 7 bases and J by 2 bases, with 17 bases left in between. CDR3 length equals 15 residues. Germline V gene lookup returns CDR1 MNHEY and CDR2 SVGEGT.

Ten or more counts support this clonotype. The CDR3 DNA is TGTGCCAGCAGTTACTCGATCGCCCAGTTGAACACTGAAGCTTTCTTT. Translating gives CASSYSIAQLNTEAFF. This sequence joins TRBV6-5 and TRBJ1-1; the D is unclear. This CDR3 contains 16 residues. Germline V gene lookup returns CDR1 MNHEY and CDR2 SVGAGI. The V and J ends lost 0 bases and 0 bases respectively, with 11 bases between them.

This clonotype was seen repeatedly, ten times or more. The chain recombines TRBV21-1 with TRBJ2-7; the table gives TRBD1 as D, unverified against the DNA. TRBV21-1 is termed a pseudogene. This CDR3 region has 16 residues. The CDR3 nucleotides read TGTGCCAGCAGCACCCCGATTCACAGGGACACCTACGAGCAGTACTTC. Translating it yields CASSTPIHRDTYEQYF.

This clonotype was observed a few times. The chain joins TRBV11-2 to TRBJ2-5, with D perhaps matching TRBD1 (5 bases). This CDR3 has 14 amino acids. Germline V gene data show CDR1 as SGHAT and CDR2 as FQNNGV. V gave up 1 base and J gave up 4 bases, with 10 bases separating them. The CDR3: CASSLGRVSETQYF. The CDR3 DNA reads TGTGCCAGCAGCTTAGGCAGGGTTTCAGAGACCCAGTACTTC.

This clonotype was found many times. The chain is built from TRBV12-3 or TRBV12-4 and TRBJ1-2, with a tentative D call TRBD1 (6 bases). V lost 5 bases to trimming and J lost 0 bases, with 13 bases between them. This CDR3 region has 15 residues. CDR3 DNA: TGTGCCAGCAGTCCCGGGACACGTACTAACTATGGCTACACCTTC. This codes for CASSPGTRTNYGYTF.

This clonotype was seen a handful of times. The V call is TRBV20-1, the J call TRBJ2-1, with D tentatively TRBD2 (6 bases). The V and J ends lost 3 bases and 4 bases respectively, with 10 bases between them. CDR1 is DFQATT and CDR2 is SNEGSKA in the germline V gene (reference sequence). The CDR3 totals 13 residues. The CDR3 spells CSASVGLYNEQFF. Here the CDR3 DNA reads TGCAGTGCTAGTGTGGGACTTTACAATGAGCAGTTCTTC.

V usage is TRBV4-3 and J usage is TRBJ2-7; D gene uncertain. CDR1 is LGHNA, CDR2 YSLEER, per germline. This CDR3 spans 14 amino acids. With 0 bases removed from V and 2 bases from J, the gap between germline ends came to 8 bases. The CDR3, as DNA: TGCGCCAGCAGCCAAGAGAGTCGGGCCTACGAGCAGTACTTC. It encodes CASSQESRAYEQYF.

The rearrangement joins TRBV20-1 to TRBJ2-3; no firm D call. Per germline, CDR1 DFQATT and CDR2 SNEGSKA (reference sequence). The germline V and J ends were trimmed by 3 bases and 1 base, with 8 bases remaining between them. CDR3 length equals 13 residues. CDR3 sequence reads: CSASVVGTDTQYF. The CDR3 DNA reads TGCAGTGCTAGTGTTGTGGGCACAGATACGCAGTATTTT.

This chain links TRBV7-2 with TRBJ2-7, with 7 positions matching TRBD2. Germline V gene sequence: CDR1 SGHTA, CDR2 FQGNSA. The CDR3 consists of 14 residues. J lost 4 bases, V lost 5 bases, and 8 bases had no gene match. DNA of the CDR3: TGTGCCAGCAGCCGCGGACTAGGCCCTTACGAGCAGTACTTC. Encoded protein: CASSRGLGPYEQYF. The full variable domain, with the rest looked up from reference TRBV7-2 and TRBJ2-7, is GAGVSQSPSNKVTEKGKDVELRCDPISGHTALYWYRQSLGQGLEFLIYFQGNSAPDKSGLPSDRFSAERTGGSVSTLTIQRTQQEDSAVYLCASSRGLGPYEQYFGPGTRLTVT.

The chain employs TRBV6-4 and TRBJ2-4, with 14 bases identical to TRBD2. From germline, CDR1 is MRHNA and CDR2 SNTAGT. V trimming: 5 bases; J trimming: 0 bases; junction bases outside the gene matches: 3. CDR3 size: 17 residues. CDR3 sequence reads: CASSHGLAGGAKNIQYF. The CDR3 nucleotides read TGTGCCAGCAGTCACGGACTAGCGGGGGGAGCCAAAAACATTCAGTACTTC.

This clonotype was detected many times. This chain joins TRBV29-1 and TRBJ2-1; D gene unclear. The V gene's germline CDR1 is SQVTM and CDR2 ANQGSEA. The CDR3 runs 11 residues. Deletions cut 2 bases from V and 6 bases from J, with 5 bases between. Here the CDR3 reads CSVEPRNEQFF. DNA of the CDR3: TGCAGCGTTGAACCTCGCAATGAGCAGTTCTTC.

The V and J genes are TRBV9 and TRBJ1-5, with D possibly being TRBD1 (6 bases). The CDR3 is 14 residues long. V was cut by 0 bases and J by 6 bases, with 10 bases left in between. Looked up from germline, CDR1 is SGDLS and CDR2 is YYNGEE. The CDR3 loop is CASSVGSGVQPQHF. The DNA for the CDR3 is TGTGCCAGCAGCGTAGGGTCAGGGGTTCAGCCCCAGCATTTT.

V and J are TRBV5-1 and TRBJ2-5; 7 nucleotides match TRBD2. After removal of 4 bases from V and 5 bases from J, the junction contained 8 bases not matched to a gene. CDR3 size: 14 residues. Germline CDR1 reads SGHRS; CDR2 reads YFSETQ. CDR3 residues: CASSPTDSGETQYF. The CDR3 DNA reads TGCGCCAGCAGCCCGACTGATAGCGGGGAGACCCAGTACTTC.

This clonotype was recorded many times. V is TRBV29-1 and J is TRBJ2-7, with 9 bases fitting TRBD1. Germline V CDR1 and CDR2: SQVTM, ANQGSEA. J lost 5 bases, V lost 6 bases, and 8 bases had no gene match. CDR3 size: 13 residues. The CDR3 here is CSVIGTGNHEQYF. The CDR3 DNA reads TGCAGCGTGATTGGGACAGGGAACCACGAGCAGTACTTC.

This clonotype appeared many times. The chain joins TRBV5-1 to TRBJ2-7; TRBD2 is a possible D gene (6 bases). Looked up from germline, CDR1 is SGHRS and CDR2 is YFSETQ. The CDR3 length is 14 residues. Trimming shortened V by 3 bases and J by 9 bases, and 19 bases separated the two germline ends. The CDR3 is CASSSTSSAPVQYF. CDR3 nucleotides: TGCGCCAGCAGCTCGACTAGTAGTGCCCCAGTGCAGTACTTC.